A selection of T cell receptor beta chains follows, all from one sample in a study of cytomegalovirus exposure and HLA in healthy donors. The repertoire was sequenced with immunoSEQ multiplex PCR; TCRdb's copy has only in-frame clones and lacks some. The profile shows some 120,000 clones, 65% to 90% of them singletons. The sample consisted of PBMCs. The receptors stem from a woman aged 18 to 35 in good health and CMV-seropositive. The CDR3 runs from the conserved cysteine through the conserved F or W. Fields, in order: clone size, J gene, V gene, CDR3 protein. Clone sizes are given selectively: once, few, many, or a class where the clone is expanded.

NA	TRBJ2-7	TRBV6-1	CASTEEYEQYF
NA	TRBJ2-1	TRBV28	CASRGTGSYNEQFF
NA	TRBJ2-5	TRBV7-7	CASSLEGQAGGAQYF
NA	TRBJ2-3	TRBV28	CASTWTGGISDTQYF
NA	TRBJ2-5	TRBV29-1	CSVEGGGAEETQYF
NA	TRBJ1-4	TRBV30	CALDRGLEKLFF
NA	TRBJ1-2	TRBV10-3	CAISELSGFGYTF
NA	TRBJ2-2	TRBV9	CASSPLTGGVGELFF
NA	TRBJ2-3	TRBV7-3	CASRRDGYTDTQYF
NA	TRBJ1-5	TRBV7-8	CASSSAGRGPEYSNQPQHF
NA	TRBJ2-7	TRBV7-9	CAGSSGGWEEQYF
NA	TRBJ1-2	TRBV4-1	CASSYPGFNYGYTF
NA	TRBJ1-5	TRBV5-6	CASSLVSNQPQHF
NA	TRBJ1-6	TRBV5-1	CASSLSPSSYNSPLHF
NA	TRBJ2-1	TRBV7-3	CASSLLPTSRKWDEQFF
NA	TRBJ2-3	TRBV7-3	CASSLMGAGAGTDTQYF
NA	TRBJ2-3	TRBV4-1	CASSQDSPGQGTDTQYF
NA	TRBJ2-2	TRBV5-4	CASSLDGYTGELFF
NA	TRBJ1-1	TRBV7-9	CASSLAQNGVSEAFF
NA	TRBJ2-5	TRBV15	CATSRDLSQETQYF
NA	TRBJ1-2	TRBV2	CASSIDRGANYGYTF
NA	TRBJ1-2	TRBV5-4	CASSFKGADGYTF
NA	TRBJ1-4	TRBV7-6	CASSSGTGYEKLFF
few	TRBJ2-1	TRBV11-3	CASSSGLLYNEQFF
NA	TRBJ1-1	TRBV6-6	CASTGPQGGTEAFF
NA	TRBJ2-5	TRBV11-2	CASSSGLAGATQETQYF
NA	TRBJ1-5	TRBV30	CAWNQGGNQPQHF
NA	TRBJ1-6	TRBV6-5	CASSFPGENNSPLHF